This T cell receptor (beta chain) was recorded in a study of OX40 agonist ivuxolimab in advanced cancers. Study information: Patients in dose escalation had liver, melanoma, kidney or head and neck cancers. Whole-study results and caveats: Both CD4+ and CD8+ T cell populations in blood had undergone clonal expansion by week 6 at 0.1 to 3.0 mg/kg. Also showing low normalized T-cell clonal expansion were some of the nonresponders.

Germline-derived CDR1 and CDR2 are SGHVS and FQNEAQ. Between the trimmed V and J ends, which lost 5 bases and 6 bases, there was a span of 13 bases. The CDR3 consists of 13 residues. The data were produced by immunoSEQ multiplex PCR, yet TCRdb's version contains in-frame clones alone and is incomplete. Of about 14,000 clones detected, around 80% appear once; the ten largest clones hold roughly two fifths. Points on this clone: Antigen: not known.

The sample in question was CD4+ or CD8+ T cells sorted from blood, obtained in a trial of the OX40 agonist ivuxolimab. This receptor was obtained from an adult with an advanced solid tumor such as melanoma, head and neck, liver or kidney cancer. This chain links TRBV7-8 with TRBJ1-1, with TRBD1 as a possible D gene (6 bases). Here the CDR3 reads CASSTKGTSEAFF. The CDR3 DNA sequence: TGTGCCAGCAGCACAAAGGGGACATCTGAAGCTTTCTTT. The variable domain in full, completed from reference TRBV7-8 and TRBJ1-1, reads GAGVSQSPRYKVAKRGQDVALRCDPISGHVSLFWYQQALGQGPEFLTYFQNEAQLDKSGLPSDRFFAERPEGSVSTLKIQRTQQEDSAVYLCASSTKGTSEAFFGQGTRLTVV.